This TCR beta chain was captured by sequencing in a study of blood T cell repertoires in COVID-19. Looking at the study overall: From the United States, Italy and Spain came samples of acute and convalescent COVID-19.

Authors' data handling: Reference gene primer amplification gave estimated nucleated cell counts. Clones were read by immunoSEQ multiplex PCR, and TCRdb kept only the in-frame ones, dropping some. The V and J calls and the clone size are those of that table, but D and trimming were determined from the DNA. The profile shows approximately 50,000 clones, 77% of them singletons. The germline V gene encodes CDR1 KGHDR and CDR2 SFDVKD. V was clipped by 4 bases and J by 6 bases; unmatched bases: 11. CDR3 length equals 16 residues. The sequence derives from a man in his 70s with active or convalescent COVID-19. V usage is TRBV24-1 and J usage is TRBJ2-1; 7 bases match TRBD1. The material sequenced was peripheral blood. CDR3 nucleotide sequence: TGTGCCACCAGTGAGATCGACTCGACAGGGAGCAATGAGCAGTTCTTC. This codes for CATSEIDSTGSNEQFF.